This T cell receptor (beta chain) was found in a study of cytomegalovirus exposure and HLA in healthy donors. The table came from immunoSEQ multiplex PCR; TCRdb's copy has only in-frame clones and leaves some out. The table lists around 180,000 clones, 84% of them singletons. This CDR3 comprises 15 residues. Germline values: CDR1 SGDLS, CDR2 YYNGEE. J was trimmed by 4 bases and V by 3 bases; bases with no gene match: 3. The J gene is TRBJ2-5, the V gene TRBV9; 13 bases agree with TRBD2. This TCR came from a man aged 18 to 30 in good health and CMV-seropositive. The specimen sequenced was PBMCs. As DNA, the CDR3 is TGTGCCAGCAGCGCCGGACTAGCGGGGGCAGAGACCCAGTACTTC. This gives the protein CASSAGLAGAETQYF.